This TCR beta chain was documented in a study of resident and recirculating memory T cells in vitiligo. Stable patients also lacked confetti depigmentation, a sign of active vitiligo. Assay used: immunoSEQ multiplex PCR; TCRdb lists only in-frame clones, some missing. The top ten clones hold more than 5% of a sample with 75,000 to 85,000 clones, under 95% of them seen once. The CDR3 sequence is 15 residues long. With 3 bases clipped from V and 8 bases from J, the junction kept 3 bases outside the gene matches. Germline values: CDR1 SGHDT, CDR2 YYEEEE. The clonotype comes from a male donor with vitiligo. The chain joins TRBV5-6 to TRBJ2-1; TRBD2 matches at 15 bases. The specimen was blood. In DNA, the CDR3 is TGTGCCAGCAGCTCCGGACTAGCGGGAGGGGATGAGCAGTTCTTC. It codes for CASSSGLAGGDEQFF. Using reference TRBV5-6 and TRBJ2-1 for the parts outside the CDR3, the full variable domain is DAGVTQSPTHLIKTRGQQVTLRCSPKSGHDTVSWYQQALGQGPQFIFQYYEEEERQRGNFPDRFSGHQFPNYSSELNVNALLLGDSALYLCASSSGLAGGDEQFFGPGTRLTVL.